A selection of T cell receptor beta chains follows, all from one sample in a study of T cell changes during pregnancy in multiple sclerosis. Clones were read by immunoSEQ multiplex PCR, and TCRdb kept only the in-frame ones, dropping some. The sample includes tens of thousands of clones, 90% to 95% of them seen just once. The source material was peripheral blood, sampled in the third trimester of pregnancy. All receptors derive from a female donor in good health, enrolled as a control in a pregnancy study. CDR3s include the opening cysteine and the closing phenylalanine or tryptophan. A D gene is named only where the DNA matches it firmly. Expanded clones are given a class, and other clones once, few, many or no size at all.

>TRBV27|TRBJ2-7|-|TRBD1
TGTGCCAGCAGCCCCCGGGGGGACAGGGCTACCTACGAGCAGTACTTC
CASSPRGDRATYEQYF
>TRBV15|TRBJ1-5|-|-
TGTGCCAGCAGCTTGGACAACAATCAGCCCCGGCATTTT
CASSLDNNQPRHF
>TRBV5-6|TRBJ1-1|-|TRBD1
TGTGCCAGCAGCTCATGGGACAGGGAGAACACTGAAGCTTTCTTT
CASSSWDRENTEAFF
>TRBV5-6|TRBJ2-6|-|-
TGTGCCAGCAGCCTCCTCTCGGGGGTTGGTCTCTCTGGGGCCAACGTCCTGACTTTC
CASSLLSGVGLSGANVLTF
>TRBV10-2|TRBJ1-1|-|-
TGCGCCAGCAGTGACCCGACAGGCTATTCGGCTTTCTTT
CASSDPTGYSAFF
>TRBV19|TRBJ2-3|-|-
TGTGCCAGTTCCATACCCCAGGCAGGCGATACGCAGTATTTT
CASSIPQAGDTQYF
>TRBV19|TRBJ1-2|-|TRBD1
TGTGCCAGTAGTGTGGGACAGGGGGTAAATGGCTACACCTTC
CASSVGQGVNGYTF
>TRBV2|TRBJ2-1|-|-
TGTGCCAGCAGTGAAGCGGAACCTGCTAGTTACAATGAGCAGTTCTTC
CASSEAEPASYNEQFF
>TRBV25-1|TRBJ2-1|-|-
TGTGCCAGCAGAATTACAGGGTCCTACAATGAGCAGTTCTTC
CASRITGSYNEQFF
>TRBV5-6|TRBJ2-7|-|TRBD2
TGTGCCAGCAGCCGTACTAGCGGGGGGCCCTCCTACGAGCAGTACTTC
CASSRTSGGPSYEQYF
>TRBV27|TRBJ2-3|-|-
TGTGCCAGCAGTCCAAAGGGGGTGCTTAGCACAGATACGCAGTATTTT
CASSPKGVLSTDTQYF
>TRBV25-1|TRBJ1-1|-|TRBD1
TGTGCCAGCAGTGTACAGGGGAGCTACACTGAAGCTTTCTTT
CASSVQGSYTEAFF
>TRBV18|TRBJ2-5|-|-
TGTGCCAGCTCACGCCTTGAGACGGGGGAGGAGACCCAGTACTTC
CASSRLETGEETQYF
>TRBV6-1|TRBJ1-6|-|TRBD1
TGTGCCAGCATCCTCCGGGACAGGGCAAATTCACCCCTCCACTTT
CASILRDRANSPLHF
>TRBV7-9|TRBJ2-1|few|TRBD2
TGTGCCAGCAGCTTAGATCGGCTAGCGGGAGACCATGAGCAGTTCTTC
CASSLDRLAGDHEQFF
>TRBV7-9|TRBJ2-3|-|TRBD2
TGTGCCAGCACCATGACTAGCGGGAGCGTCGCAGATACGCAGTATTTT
CASTMTSGSVADTQYF
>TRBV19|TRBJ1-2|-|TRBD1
TGTGCCACCGTGCCGGGACAGGGGGCGTCGATGTATGGCTACACCTTC
CATVPGQGASMYGYTF
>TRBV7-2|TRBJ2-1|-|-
TGTGCCAGCAGCCTGGGCCTTACCTACAATGAGCAGTTCTTC
CASSLGLTYNEQFF
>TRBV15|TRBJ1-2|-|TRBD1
TGTGCCACCAGCAGAGCGTTACAGGGGACTTGCTGCACCTTC
CATSRALQGTCCTF
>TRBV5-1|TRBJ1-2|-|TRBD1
TGCGCCAGCAGCTTGTCCCGGGACAGGGGTGGGGGCGTCTATGGCTACACCTTC
CASSLSRDRGGGVYGYTF
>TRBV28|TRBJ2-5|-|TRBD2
TGTGCCAGCGGGGGTGGGGAGGGGCAAGAGACCCAGTACTTC
CASGGGEGQETQYF
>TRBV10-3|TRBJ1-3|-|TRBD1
TGTGCCACTCAGACAGGGACTGGAAACACCATATATTTT
CATQTGTGNTIYF
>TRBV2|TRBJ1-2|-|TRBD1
TGTGCCAGCAGCACCCTTGGCCCGGGACAGGGGGGTGGCTACACCTTC
CASSTLGPGQGGGYTF
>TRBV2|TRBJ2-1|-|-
TGTGCCAGTCGTCCTGGGGCGGGGGCTTTGAATGAGCAGTTCTTC
CASRPGAGALNEQFF
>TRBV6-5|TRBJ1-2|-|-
TGTGCCAGCAGCCCTCCCTCAGGGCGATGGGGCTACACCTTC
CASSPPSGRWGYTF
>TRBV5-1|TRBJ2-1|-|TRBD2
TGCGCCAGCAGCTTGCCTAGCGGGGGCCTGAATGAGCAGTTCTTC
CASSLPSGGLNEQFF
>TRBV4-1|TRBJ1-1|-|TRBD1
TGCGCCAGCAGCCCACAGGGGGCGCGGACTGAAGCTTTCTTT
CASSPQGARTEAFF
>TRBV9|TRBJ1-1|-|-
TGTGCCAGCAGCGTAGTCGTTAACACTGAAGCTTTCTTT
CASSVVVNTEAFF
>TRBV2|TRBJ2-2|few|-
TGTGCCAGCAGTGAAGCCCATAGTGCGAACACCGGGGAGCTGTTTTTT
CASSEAHSANTGELFF
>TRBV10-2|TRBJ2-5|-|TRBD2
TGCGCCAGCAGTGAAGGACTAGCTGGAGAGACCCAGTACTTC
CASSEGLAGETQYF
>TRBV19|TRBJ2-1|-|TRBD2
TGTGCCACTACGAGACTAGCGGGGGCCGAGCAGTTCTTC
CATTRLAGAEQFF
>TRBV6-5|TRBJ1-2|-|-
TGTGCCAGCAGTTACGGGTATGCGGGAGGCGGCTACACCTTC
CASSYGYAGGGYTF
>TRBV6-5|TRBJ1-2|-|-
TGTGCCAGCAGTTACGTCCCGGAGCCTAACTATGGCTACACCTTC
CASSYVPEPNYGYTF
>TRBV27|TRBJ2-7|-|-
TGTGCCAGCAGTTTAAAGCAGGGTATCTACGAGCAGTACTTC
CASSLKQGIYEQYF
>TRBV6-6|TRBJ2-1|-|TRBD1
TGTGCCAGCAGTTCACGGGACAGACGAGATGAGCAGTTCTTC
CASSSRDRRDEQFF
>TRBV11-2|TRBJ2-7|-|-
TGTGCCAGCAGCTCGACGGACATACTCTCCTACGAGCAGTACTTC
CASSSTDILSYEQYF
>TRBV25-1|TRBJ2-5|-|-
TGTGCCAGCAGTGACAGGCTGTACCAAGAGACCCAGTACTTC
CASSDRLYQETQYF
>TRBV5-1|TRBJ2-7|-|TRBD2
TGCGCCAGCAGCTTGGCCGGGACTACCTACGAGCAGTACTTC
CASSLAGTTYEQYF
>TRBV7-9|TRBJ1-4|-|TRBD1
TGTGCCAGCAGCCGATCGGGACAGGGGAGTGAAAAACTGTTTTTT
CASSRSGQGSEKLFF
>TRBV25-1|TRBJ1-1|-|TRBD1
TGTGCCAGCAGCAGGGGGTCGGGGACTGAAGCTTTCTTT
CASSRGSGTEAFF
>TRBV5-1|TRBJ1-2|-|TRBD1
TGCGCCAGCAGCTTGGGGGACAGTTACTATGGCTACACCTTC
CASSLGDSYYGYTF
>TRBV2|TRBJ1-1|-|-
TGTGCCAGCAGCCTTCAGGGGCGGCGGGCGTATGCTGAAGCTTTCTTT
CASSLQGRRAYAEAFF
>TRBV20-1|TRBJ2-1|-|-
TGCAGTGCCAGGATCATCAATGAGCAGTTCTTC
CSARIINEQFF
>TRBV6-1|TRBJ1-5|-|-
TGTGCCAGCAAGACTGGCAATCAGCCCCAGCATTTT
CASKTGNQPQHF
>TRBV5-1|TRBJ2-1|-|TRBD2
TGCGCCAGCAGCCCTAGCGGGGGGGCCGACAATGAGCAGTTCTTC
CASSPSGGADNEQFF
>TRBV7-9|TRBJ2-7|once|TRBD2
TGTGCCAGCAGCGATGTCGGGGGGGACCGAACCTACGAGCAGTACTTC
CASSDVGGDRTYEQYF
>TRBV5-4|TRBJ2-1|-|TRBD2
TGTGCCAGCAGCTTGGGGGGAGCTAGCGGGGTCTCCTACAATGAGCAGTTCTTC
CASSLGGASGVSYNEQFF
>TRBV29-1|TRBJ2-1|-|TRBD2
TGCAGCGTTGAAGAGCTAGGGCTAGCGGGGGGGTACAATGAGCAGTTCTTC
CSVEELGLAGGYNEQFF
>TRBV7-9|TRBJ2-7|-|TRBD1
TGTGCCAGCAGCTCGGACAGGCGATCCTACGAGCAGTACTTC
CASSSDRRSYEQYF
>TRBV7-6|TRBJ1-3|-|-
TGTGCCAGCAGCTGGCAGGGAGGTGGAAACACCATATATTTT
CASSWQGGGNTIYF
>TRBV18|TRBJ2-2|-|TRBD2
TGTGCCAGCCTTTCCCTTGGGGGACTACTTCGGAACACCGGGGAGCTGTTTTTT
CASLSLGGLLRNTGELFF
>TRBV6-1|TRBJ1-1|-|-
TGTGCCAGCAGTGAATGGGCCATGAACACTGAAGCTTTCTTT
CASSEWAMNTEAFF
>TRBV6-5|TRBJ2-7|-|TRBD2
TGTGCCAGCAGTTACTCGACTAGCGGGAACCACGAGCAGTACTTC
CASSYSTSGNHEQYF
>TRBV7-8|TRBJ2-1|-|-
TGTGCCAGCAGCTTTGGTGGCGGGCAGAACTACAATGAGCAGTTCTTC
CASSFGGGQNYNEQFF